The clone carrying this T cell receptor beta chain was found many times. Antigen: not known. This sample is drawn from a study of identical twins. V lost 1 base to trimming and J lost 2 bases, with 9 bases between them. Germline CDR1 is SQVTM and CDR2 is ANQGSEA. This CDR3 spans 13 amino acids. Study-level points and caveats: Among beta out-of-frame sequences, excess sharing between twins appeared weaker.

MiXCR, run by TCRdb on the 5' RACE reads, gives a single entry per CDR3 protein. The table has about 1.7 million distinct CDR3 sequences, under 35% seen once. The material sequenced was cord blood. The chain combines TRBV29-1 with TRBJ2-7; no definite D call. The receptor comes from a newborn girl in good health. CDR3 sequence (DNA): TGCAGCGTTGAAGGTGAGATCCCCTACGAGCAGTACTTC. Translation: CSVEGEIPYEQYF.